The clone carrying this T cell receptor beta chain was seen only a few times. This entry comes from a study of T cells after yellow fever vaccination. TCRdb re-derived calls from the 5' RACE reads in MiXCR, one entry per CDR3 protein. The sample records a few hundred thousand distinct CDR3 sequences, less than 9.5% being singletons. The germline V gene has CDR1 ENHRY and CDR2 SYGVKD. V lost 8 bases and J lost 2, with 21 bases in between. This CDR3 contains 16 residues. The clonotype comes from a man aged 18 to 35 who received the YFV17D yellow fever vaccine. The sequenced sample was PBMCs, obtained more than 35 days after the first yellow fever vaccination. The chain is built from TRBV10-3 and TRBJ1-1; tentative D call: TRBD1 (5 bases). The CDR3 is CAIGVSQGVGNTEAFF. The DNA for the CDR3 is TGTGCCATCGGGGTTAGCCAGGGAGTGGGAAACACTGAAGCTTTCTTT.